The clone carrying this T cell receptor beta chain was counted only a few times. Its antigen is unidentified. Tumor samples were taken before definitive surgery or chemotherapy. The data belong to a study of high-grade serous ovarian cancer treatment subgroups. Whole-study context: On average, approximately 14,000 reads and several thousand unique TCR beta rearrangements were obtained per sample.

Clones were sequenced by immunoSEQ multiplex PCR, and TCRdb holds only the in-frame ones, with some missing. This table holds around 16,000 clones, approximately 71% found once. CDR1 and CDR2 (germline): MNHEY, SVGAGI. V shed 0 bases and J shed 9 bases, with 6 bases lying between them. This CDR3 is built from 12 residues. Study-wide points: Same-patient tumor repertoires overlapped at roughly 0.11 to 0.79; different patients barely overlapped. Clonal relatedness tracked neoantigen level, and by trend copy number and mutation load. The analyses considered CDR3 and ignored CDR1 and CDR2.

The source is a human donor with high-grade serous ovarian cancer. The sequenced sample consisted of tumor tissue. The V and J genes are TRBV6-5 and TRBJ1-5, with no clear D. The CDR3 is CASSYSHGPQHF. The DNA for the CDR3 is TGTGCCAGCAGTTACTCCCACGGGCCCCAGCATTTT.